The T cell receptor (beta chain) described here comes from a study of Graves' ophthalmopathy and Graves' hyperthyroidism. Study observations and caveats: Most expanded clonotypes in thyroid above 0.001 frequency also showed up in blood.

V gave up 5 bases and J gave up 9 bases; unmatched junction bases: 6. Germline V gives CDR1 SEHNR, CDR2 FQNEAQ (reference sequence). The CDR3 is made up of 12 amino acids. Establishment of the diagnosis relied upon clinical symptoms, serum thyroxine, TRAb, thyroid ultrasound and orbital computed tomography. The source of the PBMCs was less than 12 ml of fresh peripheral blood. RNA transcripts served as template for amplifying TCR beta CDR3 sequences. RT-PCR was first run with HTBI primers, then multiplex PCR in a second round. One entry per CDR3 protein results from TCRdb running MiXCR on the multiplex PCR reads. The sample holds 300,000 to 400,000 distinct CDR3 sequences; 17% are singletons and the top ten take 10% to 15%. This clonotype was observed at least ten times. Its antigen is not identified.

The chain joins TRBV7-9 to TRBJ1-1; 7 nucleotides align to TRBD1. Sequencing was done on a sample of peripheral blood. The clonotype originates from an adult man with Graves' ophthalmopathy. CDR3: CASSNGTVKAFF. The CDR3 region has the DNA TGTGCCAGCAGCAACGGGACAGTCAAAGCTTTCTTT.